A selection of T cell receptor beta chains follows, all from one sample in a study of OX40 agonist ivuxolimab in advanced cancers. Sequencing was performed with immunoSEQ multiplex PCR; in TCRdb, only in-frame clones are kept and a portion is missing. The sample lists around 110,000 clones; approximately 90% were seen once. The source was CD4+ or CD8+ T cells sorted from blood, collected in a trial of the OX40 agonist ivuxolimab. The source is an adult with an advanced solid tumor such as melanoma, head and neck, liver or kidney cancer. Both conserved end residues are part of each CDR3. A D gene is named only where the DNA matches it firmly. Rows may omit the clone size; those that give it use once, few, many or a size class.

D gene	J gene	clone size	V gene	CDR3 protein	CDR3 DNA
TRBD2	TRBJ2-1	-	TRBV15	CATSSPSGTHNEQFF	TGTGCCACCAGCAGCCCCAGCGGGACCCACAATGAGCAGTTCTTC
TRBD2	TRBJ2-1	-	TRBV28	CASRTHGGGSYNEQFF	TGTGCCAGCAGAACCCATGGGGGAGGGTCCTACAATGAGCAGTTCTTC
TRBD2	TRBJ2-1	once	TRBV10-3	CAISAGTSGYYNEQFF	TGTGCCATCAGTGCCGGGACTAGCGGGTACTACAATGAGCAGTTCTTC
TRBD1	TRBJ2-7	-	TRBV5-5	CASSLRTGGDLSYEQYF	TGTGCCAGCAGCTTGAGGACAGGGGGCGATCTCTCCTACGAGCAGTACTTC
-	TRBJ1-2	-	TRBV5-6	CASSLIAVYPYGYTF	TGTGCCAGCAGCTTGATCGCAGTTTACCCCTATGGCTACACCTTC
TRBD1	TRBJ1-4	-	TRBV7-9	CASSLVRQGAEKLFF	TGTGCCAGCAGCTTAGTTCGACAGGGGGCGGAAAAACTGTTTTTT
-	TRBJ2-5	-	TRBV5-4	CASSAGLAETQYF	TGTGCCAGCAGCGCTGGACTGGCAGAGACCCAGTACTTC
TRBD1	TRBJ1-1	-	TRBV4-3	CASSQGQGSEAFF	TGCGCCAGCAGCCAAGGACAGGGTAGTGAAGCTTTCTTT
-	TRBJ1-2	-	TRBV5-5	CASSPAGVNYGYTF	TGTGCCAGCAGCCCCGCGGGAGTAAACTATGGCTACACCTTC
TRBD1	TRBJ2-7	few	TRBV6-1	CASSEAPGGPYEQYF	TGTGCCAGCAGTGAAGCCCCAGGGGGACCCTACGAGCAGTACTTC
-	TRBJ2-2	-	TRBV6-5	CASSPRTGSHGELFF	TGTGCCAGCAGCCCCAGGACCGGGAGTCACGGGGAGCTGTTTTTT
-	TRBJ2-2	-	TRBV18	CASSPPGTGELFF	TGTGCCAGCTCACCACCGGGGACCGGGGAGCTGTTTTTT
-	TRBJ2-7	-	TRBV6-1	CASSVNSYYEQYF	TGTGCCAGCAGTGTCAACAGTTACTACGAGCAGTACTTC
TRBD2	TRBJ2-3	-	TRBV29-1	CSVALRENSDTQYF	TGCAGCGTTGCGTTGCGGGAGAATTCGGATACGCAGTATTTT
TRBD1	TRBJ2-7	-	TRBV6-5	CASSYLFRGRYEQYF	TGTGCCAGCAGTTACCTATTTAGGGGGCGTTACGAGCAGTACTTC
-	TRBJ1-5	-	TRBV18	CASSPVSGRQPQHF	TGTGCCAGCTCACCCGTTAGCGGGCGTCAGCCCCAGCATTTT
-	TRBJ1-3	-	TRBV14	CASSQGTLPQSSGNTIYF	TGTGCCAGCAGCCAAGGGACACTGCCACAGAGCTCTGGAAACACCATATATTTT
TRBD1	TRBJ2-7	-	TRBV19	CASSIKGTVYEQYF	TGTGCCAGTAGTATCAAAGGGACAGTCTACGAGCAGTACTTC
TRBD2	TRBJ2-7	-	TRBV28	CASRRDRLAGDYEQYF	TGTGCCAGCAGGCGGGACAGATTAGCGGGAGATTACGAGCAGTACTTC
TRBD1	TRBJ1-5	-	TRBV4-1	CASSQLDRDEQPQHF	TGCGCCAGCAGCCAACTGGACAGGGACGAACAGCCCCAGCATTTT
-	TRBJ1-2	-	TRBV9	CASSVLQGGDYGYTF	TGTGCCAGCAGCGTATTGCAGGGAGGGGACTATGGCTACACCTTC
TRBD2	TRBJ2-7	-	TRBV28	CASSYPLGREEEGYEQYF	TGTGCCAGCAGTTACCCGCTCGGGCGGGAGGAGGAAGGCTACGAGCAGTACTTC
TRBD2	TRBJ2-7	-	TRBV11-2	CASSYRLAALEQYF	TGTGCCAGCAGTTACCGACTAGCGGCGTTGGAGCAGTACTTC
-	TRBJ1-1	-	TRBV28	CASSLYGTEAFF	TGTGCCAGCAGTTTATATGGCACTGAAGCTTTCTTT